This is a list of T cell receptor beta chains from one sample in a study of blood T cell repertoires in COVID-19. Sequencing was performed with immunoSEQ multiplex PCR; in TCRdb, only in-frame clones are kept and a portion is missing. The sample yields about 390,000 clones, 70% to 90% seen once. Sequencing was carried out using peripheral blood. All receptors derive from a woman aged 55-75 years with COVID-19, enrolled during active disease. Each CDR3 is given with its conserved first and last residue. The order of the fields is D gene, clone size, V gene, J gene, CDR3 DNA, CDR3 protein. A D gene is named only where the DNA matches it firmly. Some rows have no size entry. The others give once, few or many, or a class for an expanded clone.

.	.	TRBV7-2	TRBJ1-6	TGTGCCAGCAGCTTAGATCGGGATTCACCCCTCCACTTT	CASSLDRDSPLHF
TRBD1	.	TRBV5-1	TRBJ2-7	TGCGCCAGCAGTTTTTCTCCCCCGGGACAGGGAATCTACGAGCAGTACTTC	CASSFSPPGQGIYEQYF
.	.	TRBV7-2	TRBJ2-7	TGTGCCAGCAGCCCCTATAGCGTGACCTACGAGCAGTACTTC	CASSPYSVTYEQYF
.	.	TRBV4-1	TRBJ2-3	TGCGCCAGCAGCCAAGGGCCAGGCCCCCCCTTTTTCTTT	CASSQGPGPPFFF
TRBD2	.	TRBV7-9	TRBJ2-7	TGTGCCAGCAGCACAGGATCGAGCGGGGTAGAGCAGTACTTC	CASSTGSSGVEQYF
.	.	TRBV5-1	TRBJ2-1	TGCGCCAGCAGCGAACAGGGCAATGAGCAGTTCTTC	CASSEQGNEQFF
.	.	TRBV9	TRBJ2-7	TGTGCCAGCAGCGTAGCTGGAAGCAGGGCCTACGAGCAGTACTTC	CASSVAGSRAYEQYF
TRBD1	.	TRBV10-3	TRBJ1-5	TGTGCCATCAGTGTTACAGGGGGAAGGAATCAGCCCCAGCATTTT	CAISVTGGRNQPQHF
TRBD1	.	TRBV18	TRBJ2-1	TGTGCCAGCTCACCGGGGACAGGGGGCTTCAATGAGCAGTTCTTC	CASSPGTGGFNEQFF
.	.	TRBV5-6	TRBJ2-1	TGTGCCAGCAGCTTTGGCGGGCTTAGCTCCTACAATGAGCAGTTCTTC	CASSFGGLSSYNEQFF
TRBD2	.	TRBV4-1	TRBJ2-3	TGCGCCAGCAGGATTAGCGGGGTTCTAGATACGCAGTATTTT	CASRISGVLDTQYF
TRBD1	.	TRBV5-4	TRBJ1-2	TGTGCCAGCAGCTTGGAACAGGGGGCTTATGGCTACACCTTC	CASSLEQGAYGYTF
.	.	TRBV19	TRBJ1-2	TGTGCCAGTAAGCGAATTGCCAACTATGGCTACACCTTC	CASKRIANYGYTF
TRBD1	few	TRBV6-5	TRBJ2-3	TGTGCCAGTAGAAAACAGGGGGCGACAGATACGCAGTATTTT	CASRKQGATDTQYF
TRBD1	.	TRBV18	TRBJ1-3	TGTGCCAGCTCCCGGGGACAGGAAGGAAACACCATATATTTT	CASSRGQEGNTIYF
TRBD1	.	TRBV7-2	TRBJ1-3	TGTGCCAGCAGCTTCACAGGGGGCGTTGGAAACACCATATATTTT	CASSFTGGVGNTIYF
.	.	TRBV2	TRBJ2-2	TGTGCCAGTTCGCGAGGGAACACCGGGGAGCTGTTTTTT	CASSRGNTGELFF
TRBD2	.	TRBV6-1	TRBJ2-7	TGTGCCAGCAGGGAAATCGCCACGGGACTAGCGGGGGATATTTACGAGCAGTACTTC	CASREIATGLAGDIYEQYF
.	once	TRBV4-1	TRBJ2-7	TGCGCCAGCAGCCAAGGAGGCGGGCCCTTAGCCTACGAGCAGTACTTC	CASSQGGGPLAYEQYF
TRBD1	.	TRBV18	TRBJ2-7	TGTGCCAGCTCACCAATCCGGGACAGGGGCGAGCAGTACTTC	CASSPIRDRGEQYF
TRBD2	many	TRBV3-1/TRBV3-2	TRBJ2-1	TGTGCCAGCAGCCAAGGGTGGACTAGCGGGGGCCCGTGGGATGAGCAGTTCTTC	CASSQGWTSGGPWDEQFF
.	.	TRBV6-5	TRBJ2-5	TGTGCCAGCAGTCGCTATCGACAGGATAGGACCCAGTACTTC	CASSRYRQDRTQYF
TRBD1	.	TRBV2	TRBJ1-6	TGTGCCAGCAGTGAAACAGGGGAATTGAATTCACCCCTCCACTTT	CASSETGELNSPLHF
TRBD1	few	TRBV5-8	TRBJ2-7	TGTGCCAGCAGCTTGGTCCCGGCAGGGGGTGGATACGAGCAGTACTTC	CASSLVPAGGGYEQYF
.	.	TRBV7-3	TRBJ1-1	TGTGCCAGCAGCCCAAACCCGGGGACTGAAGCTTTCTTT	CASSPNPGTEAFF
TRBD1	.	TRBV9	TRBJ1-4	TGTGCCAGCAGCGTGGGGACAGGGATTAATGAAAAACTGTTTTTT	CASSVGTGINEKLFF
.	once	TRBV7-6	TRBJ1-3	TGTGCCAGCAGCCAACAGATGGAAAACACCATATATTTT	CASSQQMENTIYF
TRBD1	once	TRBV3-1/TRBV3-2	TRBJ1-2	TGTGCCAGCAGCCCGACAGGGGCGCTCAATGGCTACACCTTC	CASSPTGALNGYTF
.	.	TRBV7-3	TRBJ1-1	TGTGCCAGCAGCCTCTGGACAGACACTGAAGCTTTCTTT	CASSLWTDTEAFF
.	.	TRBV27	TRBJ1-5	TGTGCCAGCAGTGCGACAGGTGATCAGCCCCAGCATTTT	CASSATGDQPQHF
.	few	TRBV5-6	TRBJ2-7	TGTGCCAGCAGCTTGCGGGGTTTTTACGAGCAGTACTTC	CASSLRGFYEQYF
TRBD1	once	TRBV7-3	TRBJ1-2	TGTGCCAGCAGCTCGAGCCAAGAGACAGGGGTCTATGGCTACACCTTC	CASSSSQETGVYGYTF
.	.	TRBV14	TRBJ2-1	TGTGCCAGCAGCCCTCAAAGGGGGTTAGCTGGGGGCGGATATGAGCAGTTCTTC	CASSPQRGLAGGGYEQFF
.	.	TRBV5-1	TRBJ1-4	TGCGCCAGCAGCTTGGTTACAGGTGGAGAAAAACTGTTTTTT	CASSLVTGGEKLFF
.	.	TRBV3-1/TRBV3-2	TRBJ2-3	TGTGCCAGCAGCCAGAACTGGGACTCCACAGATACGCAGTATTTT	CASSQNWDSTDTQYF
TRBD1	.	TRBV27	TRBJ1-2	TGTGCCAGCAGTTCCGACAGGGCTTATGGCTACACCTTC	CASSSDRAYGYTF
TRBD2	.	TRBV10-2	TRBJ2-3	TGCGCCAGCAGGAGACTAGCGGGGAGCACAGATACGCAGTATTTT	CASRRLAGSTDTQYF
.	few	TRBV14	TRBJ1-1	TGTGCCAGCAGCCTGGCAGGGATGAACACTGAAGCTTTCTTT	CASSLAGMNTEAFF
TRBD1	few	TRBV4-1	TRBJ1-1	TGCGCCAGCAGCCAACCCCCGGACAGGGGAGGAACTGAAGCTTTCTTT	CASSQPPDRGGTEAFF
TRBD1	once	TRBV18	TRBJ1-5	TGTGCCAGCTCGGGACAGGGTAATCAGCCCCAGCATTTT	CASSGQGNQPQHF
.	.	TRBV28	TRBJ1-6	TGTGCCAGCAGTTACCTGGGGCCGTCTCATAATTCACCCCTCCACTTT	CASSYLGPSHNSPLHF
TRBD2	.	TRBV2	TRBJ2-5	TGTGCCAGCAACCCAAGGAGGCTAGCGGGGGGTCAAGAGACCCAGTACTTC	CASNPRRLAGGQETQYF
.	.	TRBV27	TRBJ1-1	TGTGCCAGCAGTTTATCTTTCCGGACTGAAGCTTTCTTT	CASSLSFRTEAFF
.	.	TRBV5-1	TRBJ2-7	TGCGCCAGCAGCTTGGGCTGGTTACAGGGAATCGGGTCGGAGGAGCAGTACTTC	CASSLGWLQGIGSEEQYF
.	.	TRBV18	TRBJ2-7	TGTGCCAGCGGCCAGGGGACCTACGAGCAGTACTTC	CASGQGTYEQYF
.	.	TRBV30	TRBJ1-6	TGTGCCTGGAGTGTACAGGAGAGATACTCCTATAATTCACCCCTCCACTTT	CAWSVQERYSYNSPLHF
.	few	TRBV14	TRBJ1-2	TGTGCCAGCAGCCCAGGTCCGGGGACAAACTATGGCTACACCTTC	CASSPGPGTNYGYTF
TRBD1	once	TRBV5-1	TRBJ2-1	TGCGCCAGCAGCTGGGAGGGACAGGGTAAACTTGAGCAGTTCTTC	CASSWEGQGKLEQFF
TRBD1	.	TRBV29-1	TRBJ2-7	TGCAGCGTTGGAGGGGGCCGGGGTCCCTCCTACGAGCAGTACTTC	CSVGGGRGPSYEQYF
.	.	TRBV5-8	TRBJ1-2	TGTGCCAGCAGCAGGACATATGGCTACACCTTC	CASSRTYGYTF
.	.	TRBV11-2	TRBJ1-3	TGTGCCAGCAGCGGACAACCCTTTATCTCTGGAAACACCATATATTTT	CASSGQPFISGNTIYF
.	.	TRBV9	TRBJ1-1	TGTGCCAGCAGCGTAGCATACGACACACGCACGGAAGCTTTCTTT	CASSVAYDTRTEAFF